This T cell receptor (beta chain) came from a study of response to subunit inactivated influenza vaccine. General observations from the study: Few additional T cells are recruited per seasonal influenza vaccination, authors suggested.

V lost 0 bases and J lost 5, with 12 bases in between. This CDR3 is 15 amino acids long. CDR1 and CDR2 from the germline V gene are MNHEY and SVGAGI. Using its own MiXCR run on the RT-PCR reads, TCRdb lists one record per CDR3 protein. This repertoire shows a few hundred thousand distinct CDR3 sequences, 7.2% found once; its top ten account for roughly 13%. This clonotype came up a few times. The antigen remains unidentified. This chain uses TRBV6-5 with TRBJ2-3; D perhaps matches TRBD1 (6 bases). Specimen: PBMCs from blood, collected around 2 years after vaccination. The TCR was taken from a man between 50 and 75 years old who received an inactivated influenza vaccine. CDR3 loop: CASSYSFQGIDTQYF. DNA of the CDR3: TGTGCCAGCAGTTACTCGTTTCAGGGGATAGATACGCAGTATTTT.